This entry lists 18 T cell receptor beta chains sequenced from one sample in a study of cytomegalovirus exposure and HLA in healthy donors. The PCR contained 60 Vbeta and 13 Jbeta primers. Using immunoSEQ multiplex PCR, the repertoire was profiled, and TCRdb retains in-frame clones only, with some absent. This sample yields about 230,000 clones, of which roughly 90% are seen a single time; approximately 1% belongs to the top ten. The source material was PBMCs. The receptors stem from a woman aged 18-30 years in good health and CMV-seronegative.

V is TRBV4-1 and J is TRBJ2-3; 10 bases fit TRBD2. The trim removed 0 bases at V and 2 bases at J, leaving 2 bases unmatched. CDR1 and CDR2 (germline): MGHRA, YSYEKL. CDR3 size: 16 residues. CDR3 amino acids: CASSQELAGPTDTQYF. The CDR3 bases are TGCGCCAGCAGCCAAGAACTAGCGGGACCCACAGATACGCAGTATTTT.

The DNA of the CDR3 is TGTGCCAGCAGCGTGGGACTAGCGGGAAGAAACACCGGGGAGCTGTTTTTT. Amino acid sequence: CASSVGLAGRNTGELFF. The V call is TRBV9, the J call TRBJ2-2, with 13 bases identical to TRBD2. J lost 2 bases, V lost 2 bases, and 3 bases had no gene match. Per germline, CDR1 SGDLS and CDR2 YYNGEE. The CDR3 consists of 17 residues.

The J gene is TRBJ2-7, the V gene TRBV27, with D unclear. Between the trimmed V and J ends, which lost 5 bases and 3 bases, there was a span of 14 bases. The germline CDR1 and CDR2 sequences are MNHEY and SMNVEV (reference sequence). This CDR3 is built from 14 residues. In DNA, the CDR3 is TGTGCCAGCAGTCTAACCCGCGGTCGCTACGAGCAGTACTTC. Amino acids: CASSLTRGRYEQYF.

This clone was picked up a small number of times. The chain uses TRBV7-9 and TRBJ1-4; 7 positions match TRBD1. Germline-derived CDR1 and CDR2 are SEHNR and FQNEAQ (reference sequence). CDR3 length: 18 residues. The trim removed 5 bases at V and 2 bases at J, leaving 14 bases unmatched. As DNA, the CDR3 is TGTGCCAGCAGCACCCAGTCCGGGACAGCTTCTACTAATGAAAAACTGTTTTTT. Amino acids: CASSTQSGTASTNEKLFF.

The genes are TRBV7-8 and TRBJ1-4; 9 bases are a match to TRBD1. Germline CDR1 reads SGHVS; CDR2 reads FQNEAQ. This CDR3 spans 14 amino acids. V dropped 5 bases and J dropped 4; count of bases not matched to a gene: 2. The CDR3 sequence is CASSPDRGNEKLFF. Here the CDR3 DNA reads TGTGCCAGCAGCCCGGACAGGGGTAATGAAAAACTGTTTTTT.

This clone was counted a single time. The CDR3 sequence is CASSLGRGTAYEQYF. CDR3 DNA: TGTGCCAGCAGCTTGGGAAGGGGGACCGCCTACGAGCAGTACTTC. The chain carries TRBV5-5 and TRBJ2-7, with a tentative D call TRBD1 (6 bases). The V end was cut by 0 bases, the J end by 2 bases, with 12 bases between. In germline, CDR1 is SGHKS, CDR2 YYEKEE (reference sequence). The CDR3 extends over 15 amino acids.

The rearrangement uses TRBV4-3 and TRBJ2-7, with a tentative D call TRBD1 (5 bases). Germline V gives CDR1 LGHNA, CDR2 YSLEER. This CDR3 contains 13 residues. V lost 4 bases to trimming and J lost 5 bases, with 12 bases between them. The CDR3 DNA is TGCGCCAGCAGCCGCGTCCCAGGGAACGAGCAGTACTTC. Protein sequence: CASSRVPGNEQYF.

This chain joins TRBV5-1 and TRBJ1-5, with 7 bases matching TRBD1. The CDR3 is 15 amino acids. The trim removed 0 bases at V and 3 bases at J, leaving 3 bases unmatched. Germline values: CDR1 SGHRS, CDR2 YFSETQ. The CDR3 sequence is CASSLAGQHNQPQHF. For the CDR3, the DNA is TGCGCCAGCAGCTTGGCGGGACAGCACAATCAGCCCCAGCATTTT.

This clone turned up a few times. The chain carries TRBV6-5 and TRBJ1-5; D is uncertain. Germline CDR1 reads MNHEY; CDR2 reads SVGAGI. The CDR3 extends over 14 amino acids. The V and J ends lost 2 bases and 7 bases respectively, with 12 bases between them. The CDR3: CASSYRGGGQPQHF. DNA for the CDR3: TGTGCCAGCAGTTACCGGGGTGGAGGGCAGCCCCAGCATTTT.

The chain couples TRBV5-6 to TRBJ2-7, with 8 positions matching TRBD2. CDR3 length: 16 amino acids. Germline assignment: CDR1 SGHDT and CDR2 YYEEEE. V gave up 6 bases and J gave up 2 bases; unmatched junction bases: 13. In nucleotides, the CDR3 is TGTGCCAGCACCTCCCTTGGAGCGGGAGATACCTACGAGCAGTACTTC. Its translation: CASTSLGAGDTYEQYF. The variable domain in full, completed from reference TRBV5-6 and TRBJ2-7, reads DAGVTQSPTHLIKTRGQQVTLRCSPKSGHDTVSWYQQALGQGPQFIFQYYEEEERQRGNFPDRFSGHQFPNYSSELNVNALLLGDSALYLCASTSLGAGDTYEQYFGPGTRLTVT.

This clone was recorded only once. The chain combines TRBV7-9 with TRBJ2-5; a possible D gene is TRBD1 (6 bases). The CDR3 extends over 13 amino acids. Deletions cut 4 bases from V and 5 bases from J, with 11 bases between. CDR1 is SEHNR and CDR2 is FQNEAQ in the germline V gene (reference sequence). CDR3 residues: CASSSQGLETQYF. In DNA, the CDR3 is TGTGCCAGCAGCTCACAGGGTCTCGAGACCCAGTACTTC.

This clone was detected once. V and J are TRBV7-7 and TRBJ2-5, with D maybe TRBD2 (5 bases). This CDR3 is built from 14 residues. The V and J ends lost 5 bases and 2 bases respectively, with 12 bases between them. The V gene's germline CDR1 is SSHAT and CDR2 FNYEAQ (reference sequence). CDR3 bases: TGTGCCAGCAGCCGAACCGGGATTCAAGAGACCCAGTACTTC. Its translation is CASSRTGIQETQYF.

This clone occurred once. V gene TRBV18 combines with J gene TRBJ2-2; D gene unclear. This CDR3 comprises 14 residues. CDR1 and CDR2 from the germline V gene are KGHSH and LQKENI. The germline V and J ends were trimmed by 2 bases and 6 bases, with 10 bases remaining between them. The CDR3 nucleotides are TGTGCCAGCTCACCAATAGTTGAAGCCGGGGAGCTGTTTTTT. This encodes CASSPIVEAGELFF.

The V gene is TRBV19, the J gene TRBJ2-3, with D possibly TRBD1 on 5 matching bases. The CDR3 sequence is 16 residues long. CDR1 and CDR2 (germline): LNHDA, SQIVND (reference sequence). V lost 3 bases and J lost 11, with 24 bases in between. The CDR3 reads CASSIPSKGMITGQYF. Written as DNA, the CDR3 is TGTGCCAGTAGTATCCCGTCTAAGGGGATGATTACCGGGCAGTATTTT. The whole variable domain, filled in from reference TRBV19 and TRBJ2-3, reads DGGITQSPKYLFRKEGQNVTLSCEQNLNHDAMYWYRQDPGQGLRLIYYSQIVNDFQKGDIAEGYSVSREKKESFPLTVTSAQKNPTAFYLCASSIPSKGMITGQYFGPGTRLTVL.

In DNA form, the CDR3 reads TGTGCCAGCAGTGAAGCCTTCGTCCGGAACACTGAAGCTTTCTTT. This gives the protein CASSEAFVRNTEAFF. The chain links TRBV6-1 to TRBJ1-1; D is unresolved. The CDR3 sequence is 15 residues long. The germline V gene encodes CDR1 MNHNS and CDR2 SASEGT. The V end was cut by 0 bases, the J end by 1 base, with 9 bases between.

Comments on this clone: Distinct nucleotide sequences in the sample also encode this CDR3. The V and J genes are TRBV20-1 and TRBJ1-1; TRBD1 aligns across 8 bases. The germline V gene encodes CDR1 DFQATT and CDR2 SNEGSKA (reference sequence). The length of the CDR3 is 11 residues. The CDR3 region is CSGQGNTEAFF. The CDR3 nucleotides are TGCAGCGGACAGGGGAACACTGAAGCTTTCTTT.

This sequence joins TRBV6-1 and TRBJ2-4, with TRBD2 identical over 7 bases. Per germline, CDR1 MNHNS and CDR2 SASEGT. The CDR3 totals 14 residues. The trim removed 5 bases at V and 9 bases at J, leaving 10 bases unmatched. The CDR3 loop reads CASSYTGGRSIQYF. The CDR3 nucleotides read TGTGCCAGCAGTTATACGGGCGGGAGAAGCATTCAGTACTTC.

This rearrangement joins TRBV9 to TRBJ1-3; D is perhaps TRBD1 (5 bases). Germline V gene lookup returns CDR1 SGDLS and CDR2 YYNGEE. The CDR3 spans 13 residues. V gave up 0 bases and J gave up 8 bases, with 9 bases separating them. CDR3 sequence: CASSVAPGDTIYF. CDR3 DNA sequence: TGTGCCAGCAGCGTAGCTCCGGGGGACACCATATATTTT.